The 4 T cell receptor beta chains reported below all come from one sample, sequenced in a study of OX40 agonist ivuxolimab in advanced cancers. Only in-frame clones appear in the TCRdb table, and some are missing; sequencing was by immunoSEQ multiplex PCR. The table has tens of thousands of clones, 89% seen once. The sample was CD4+ or CD8+ T cells sorted from blood, taken in a trial of the OX40 agonist ivuxolimab. The origin of the receptors is an adult with an advanced solid tumor such as melanoma, head and neck, liver or kidney cancer.

The gene calls are TRBV6-1 and TRBJ1-5; D unclear. The CDR3 totals 15 residues. The V end lost 2 bases, the J end lost 2 bases, and 10 bases lay between the germline ends. CDR1 is MNHNS and CDR2 is SASEGT in the germline V gene. The CDR3: CASSESHEGNQPQHF. The CDR3 bases are TGTGCCAGCAGTGAAAGTCATGAAGGCAATCAGCCCCAGCATTTT.

The V call is TRBV9, the J call TRBJ2-2; D unresolved. The CDR3 has 13 amino acids. With 3 bases removed from V and 6 bases from J, the gap between germline ends came to 9 bases. CDR1 is SGDLS and CDR2 is YYNGEE in the germline V gene. For the CDR3, the DNA is TGTGCCAGCAGCGCCCCCGACGCCGGGGAGCTGTTTTTT. It translates to CASSAPDAGELFF.

The chain joins TRBV5-1 to TRBJ2-7, with TRBD1 matching 7 bases. The CDR3 is 17 amino acids. Germline-derived CDR1 and CDR2 are SGHRS and YFSETQ. Trimming at V came to 0 bases and at J to 5 bases, leaving 14 bases not matched to a gene. This CDR3 is CASSLDPGQSAIDEQYF. DNA for the CDR3: TGCGCCAGCAGCTTGGATCCGGGACAGTCAGCCATCGACGAGCAGTACTTC.

This chain joins TRBV18 and TRBJ2-7; tentative D call: TRBD1 (5 bases). Germline lookup yields CDR1 KGHSH and CDR2 LQKENI. The CDR3 consists of 17 residues. V was trimmed by 0 bases and J by 4 bases, leaving 19 bases between them. The CDR3 DNA follows: TGTGCCAGCTCACCACCGTCTTTCCAGGGCAGTCTTTACGAGCAGTACTTC. It encodes CASSPPSFQGSLYEQYF. Combining the CDR3 with reference TRBV18 and TRBJ2-7 gives the whole variable domain NAGVMQNPRHLVRRRGQEARLRCSPMKGHSHVYWYRQLPEEGLKFMVYLQKENIIDESGMPKERFSAEFPKEGPSILRIQQVVRGDSAAYFCASSPPSFQGSLYEQYFGPGTRLTVT.